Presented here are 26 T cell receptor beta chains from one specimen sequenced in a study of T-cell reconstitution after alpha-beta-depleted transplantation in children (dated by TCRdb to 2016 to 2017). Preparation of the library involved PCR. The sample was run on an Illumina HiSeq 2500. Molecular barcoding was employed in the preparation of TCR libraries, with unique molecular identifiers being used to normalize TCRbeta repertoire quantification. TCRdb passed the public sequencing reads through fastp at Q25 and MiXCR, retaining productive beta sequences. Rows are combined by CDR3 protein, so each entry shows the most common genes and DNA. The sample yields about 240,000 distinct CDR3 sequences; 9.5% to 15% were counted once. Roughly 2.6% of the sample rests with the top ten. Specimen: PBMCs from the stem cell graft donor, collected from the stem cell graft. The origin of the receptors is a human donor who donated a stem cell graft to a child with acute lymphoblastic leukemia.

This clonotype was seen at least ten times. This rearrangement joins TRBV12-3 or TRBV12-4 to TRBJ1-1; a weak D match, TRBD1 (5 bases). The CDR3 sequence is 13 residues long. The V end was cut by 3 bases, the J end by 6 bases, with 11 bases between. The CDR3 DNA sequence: TGTGCCAGCAGTTTCCCAGGGAGACCTGAAGCTTTCTTT. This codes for CASSFPGRPEAFF.

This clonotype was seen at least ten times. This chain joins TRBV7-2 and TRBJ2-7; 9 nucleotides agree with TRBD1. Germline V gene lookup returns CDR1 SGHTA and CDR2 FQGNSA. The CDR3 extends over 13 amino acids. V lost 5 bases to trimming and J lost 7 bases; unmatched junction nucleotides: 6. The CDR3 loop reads CASSADRGGEQYF. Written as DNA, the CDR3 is TGTGCCAGCAGCGCAGACAGGGGGGGTGAGCAGTACTTC.

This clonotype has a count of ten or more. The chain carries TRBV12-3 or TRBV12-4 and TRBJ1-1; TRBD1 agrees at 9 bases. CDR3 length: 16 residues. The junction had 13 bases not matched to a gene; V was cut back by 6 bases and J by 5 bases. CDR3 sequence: CASSRFGQGKGTEAFF. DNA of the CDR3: TGTGCCAGCAGCCGATTCGGACAGGGGAAGGGGACTGAAGCTTTCTTT.

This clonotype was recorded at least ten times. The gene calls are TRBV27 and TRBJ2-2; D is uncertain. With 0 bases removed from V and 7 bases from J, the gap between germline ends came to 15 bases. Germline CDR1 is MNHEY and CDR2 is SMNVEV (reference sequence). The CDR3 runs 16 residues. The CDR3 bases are TGTGCCAGCAGTTTATCCCGGACCCGCGCCGGCGGGGAGCTGTTTTTT. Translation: CASSLSRTRAGGELFF.

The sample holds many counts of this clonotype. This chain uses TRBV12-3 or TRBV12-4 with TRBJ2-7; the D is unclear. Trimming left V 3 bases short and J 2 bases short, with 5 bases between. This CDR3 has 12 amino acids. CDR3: CASSLKAYEQYF. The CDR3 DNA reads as TGTGCCAGCAGTTTGAAAGCCTACGAGCAGTACTTC.

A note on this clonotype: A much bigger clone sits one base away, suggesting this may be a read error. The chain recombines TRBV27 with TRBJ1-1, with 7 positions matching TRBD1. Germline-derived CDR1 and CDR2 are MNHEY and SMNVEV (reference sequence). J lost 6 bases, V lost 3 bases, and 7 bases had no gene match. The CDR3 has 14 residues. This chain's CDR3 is CASSFLAGGAEAFF. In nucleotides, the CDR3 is TGTGCCAGCAGTTTCTTGGCAGGGGGGGCTGAAGCTTTCTTT.

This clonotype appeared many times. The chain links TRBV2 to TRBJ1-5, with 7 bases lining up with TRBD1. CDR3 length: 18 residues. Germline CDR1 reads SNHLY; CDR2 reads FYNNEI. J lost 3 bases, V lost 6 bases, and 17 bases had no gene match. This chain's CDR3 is CASSPLGQPGLPNQPQHF. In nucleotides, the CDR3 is TGTGCCAGCAGCCCCTTGGGACAGCCCGGCCTTCCCAATCAGCCCCAGCATTTT.

The CDR3 nucleotides read TGTGCCAGCAGCTTGGCCGGGGGAAGGGGTTATCAGCCCCAGCATTTT. Amino acid sequence: CASSLAGGRGYQPQHF. The chain uses TRBV5-6 and TRBJ1-5; a weak D match, TRBD1 (5 bases). V lost 0 bases, J lost 5 bases, and 15 bases lay in between. Germline CDR1 SGHDT, CDR2 YYEEEE. The CDR3 has 16 residues.

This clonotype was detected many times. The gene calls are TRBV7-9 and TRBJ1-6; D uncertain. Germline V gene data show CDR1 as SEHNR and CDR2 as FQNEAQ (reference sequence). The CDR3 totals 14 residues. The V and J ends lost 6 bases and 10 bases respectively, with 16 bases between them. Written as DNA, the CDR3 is TGTGCCAGCAGTCCCGAGGGTGTCAGGTCACCCCTCCACTTT. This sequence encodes CASSPEGVRSPLHF.

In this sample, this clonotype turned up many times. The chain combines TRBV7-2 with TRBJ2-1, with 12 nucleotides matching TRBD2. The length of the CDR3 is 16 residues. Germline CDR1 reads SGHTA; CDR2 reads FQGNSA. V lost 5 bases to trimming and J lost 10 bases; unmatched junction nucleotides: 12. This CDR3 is CASSPLGLAGSKEQFF. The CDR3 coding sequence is TGTGCCAGCAGCCCCCTCGGACTAGCGGGATCCAAGGAGCAGTTCTTC.

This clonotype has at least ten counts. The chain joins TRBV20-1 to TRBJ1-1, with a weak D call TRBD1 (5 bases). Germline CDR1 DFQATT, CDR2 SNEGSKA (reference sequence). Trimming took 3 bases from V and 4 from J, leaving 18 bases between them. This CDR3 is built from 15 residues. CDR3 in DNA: TGCAGTGCTAGTCCAGGGAGGTATGGGAGCACTGAAGCTTTCTTT. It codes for CSASPGRYGSTEAFF.

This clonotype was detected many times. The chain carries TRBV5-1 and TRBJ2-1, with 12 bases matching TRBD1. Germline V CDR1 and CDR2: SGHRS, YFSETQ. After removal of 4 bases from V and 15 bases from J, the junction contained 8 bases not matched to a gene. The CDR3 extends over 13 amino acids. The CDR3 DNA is TGCGCCAGCAGCCCCGGGACAGGGGGCCCGGGGTTCTTC. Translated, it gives CASSPGTGGPGFF.

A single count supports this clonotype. The CDR3 spells CASSRTGGTNTEAFF. CDR3 bases: TGTGCCAGCTCTAGGACAGGGGGGACGAACACTGAAGCTTTCTTT. The chain is built from TRBV18 and TRBJ1-1; 10 bases are shared with TRBD1. Germline CDR1 is KGHSH and CDR2 is LQKENI. The CDR3 is made up of 15 amino acids. With 6 bases clipped from V and 1 base from J, the junction kept 5 bases outside the gene matches.

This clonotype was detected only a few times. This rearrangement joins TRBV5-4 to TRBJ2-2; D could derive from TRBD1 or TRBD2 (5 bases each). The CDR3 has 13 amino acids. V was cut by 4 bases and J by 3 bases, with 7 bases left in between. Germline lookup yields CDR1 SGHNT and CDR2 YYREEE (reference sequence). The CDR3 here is CASSRDHTGELFF. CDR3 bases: TGTGCCAGCAGCCGGGACCACACCGGGGAGCTGTTTTTT.

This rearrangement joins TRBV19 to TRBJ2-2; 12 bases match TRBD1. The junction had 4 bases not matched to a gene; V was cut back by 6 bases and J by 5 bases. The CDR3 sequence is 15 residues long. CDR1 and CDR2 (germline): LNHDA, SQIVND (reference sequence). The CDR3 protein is CASRSGQGATGELFF. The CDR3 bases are TGTGCCAGTAGATCGGGACAGGGGGCTACCGGGGAGCTGTTTTTT.

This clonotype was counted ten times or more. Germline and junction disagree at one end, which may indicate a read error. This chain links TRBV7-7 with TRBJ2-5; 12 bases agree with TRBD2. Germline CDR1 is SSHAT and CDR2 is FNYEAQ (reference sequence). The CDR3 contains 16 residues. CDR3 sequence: CASSLAQGLAGETQYF. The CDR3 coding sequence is TGTGCTAGCAGCTTAGCCCAGGGACTAGCGGGAGAGACCCAGTACTTC.

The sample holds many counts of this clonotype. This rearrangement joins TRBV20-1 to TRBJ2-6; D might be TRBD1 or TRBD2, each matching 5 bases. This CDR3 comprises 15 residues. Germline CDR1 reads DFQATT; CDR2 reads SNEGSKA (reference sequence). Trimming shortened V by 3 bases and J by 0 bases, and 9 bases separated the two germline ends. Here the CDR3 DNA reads TGCAGTGCTAGGACTACAGGCTCTGGGGCCAACGTCCTGACTTTC. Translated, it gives CSARTTGSGANVLTF.

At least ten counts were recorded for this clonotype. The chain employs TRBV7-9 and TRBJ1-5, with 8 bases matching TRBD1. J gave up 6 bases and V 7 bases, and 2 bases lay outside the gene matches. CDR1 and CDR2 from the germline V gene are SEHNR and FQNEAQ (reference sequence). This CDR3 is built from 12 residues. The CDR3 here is CASNTGGQPQHF. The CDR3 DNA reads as TGTGCCAGCAACACAGGGGGTCAGCCCCAGCATTTT.

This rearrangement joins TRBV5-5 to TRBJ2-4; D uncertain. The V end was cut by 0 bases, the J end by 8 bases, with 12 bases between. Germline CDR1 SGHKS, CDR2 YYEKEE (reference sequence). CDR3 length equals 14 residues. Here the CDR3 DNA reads TGTGCCAGCAGCTTGGAGGGTCACAAGGACATTCAGTACTTC. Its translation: CASSLEGHKDIQYF.

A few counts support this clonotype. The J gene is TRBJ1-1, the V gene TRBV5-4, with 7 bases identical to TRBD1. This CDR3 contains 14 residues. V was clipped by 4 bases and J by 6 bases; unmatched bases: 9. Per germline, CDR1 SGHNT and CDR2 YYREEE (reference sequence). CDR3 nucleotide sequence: TGTGCCAGCAGCGCAGGGGGTCGGTACTCTGAAGCTTTCTTT. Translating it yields CASSAGGRYSEAFF. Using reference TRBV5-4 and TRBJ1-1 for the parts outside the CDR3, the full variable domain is ETGVTQSPTHLIKTRGQQVTLRCSSQSGHNTVSWYQQALGQGPQFIFQYYREEENGRGNFPPRFSGLQFPNYSSELNVNALELDDSALYLCASSAGGRYSEAFFGQGTRLTVV.

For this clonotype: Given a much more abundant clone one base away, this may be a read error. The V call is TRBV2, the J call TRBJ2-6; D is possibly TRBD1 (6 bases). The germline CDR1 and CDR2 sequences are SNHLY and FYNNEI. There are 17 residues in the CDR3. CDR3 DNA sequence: TGTGCCAGCAGAGAGACAGGCGTGGTCTCTGGGGCCAACGGCCTGACTTTC. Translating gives CASRETGVVSGANGLTF.

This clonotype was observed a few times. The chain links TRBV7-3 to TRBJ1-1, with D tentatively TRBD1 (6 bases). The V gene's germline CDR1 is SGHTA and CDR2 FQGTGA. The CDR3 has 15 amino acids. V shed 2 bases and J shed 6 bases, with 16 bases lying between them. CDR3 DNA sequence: TGTGCCAGCAGCTTAGGAGTGGGGGCGAAGGCTGAAGCTTTCTTT. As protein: CASSLGVGAKAEAFF.

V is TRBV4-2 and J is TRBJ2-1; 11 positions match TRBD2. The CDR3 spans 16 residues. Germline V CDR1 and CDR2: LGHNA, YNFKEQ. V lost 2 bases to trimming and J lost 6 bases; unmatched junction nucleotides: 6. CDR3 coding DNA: TGTGCCAGCAGCCAAACGACTAGCGGGGTACTCAATGAGCAGTTCTTC. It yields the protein CASSQTTSGVLNEQFF.

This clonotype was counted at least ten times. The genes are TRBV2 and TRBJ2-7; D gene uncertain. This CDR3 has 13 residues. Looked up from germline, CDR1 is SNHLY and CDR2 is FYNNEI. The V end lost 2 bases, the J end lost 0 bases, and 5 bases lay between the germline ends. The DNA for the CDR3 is TGTGCCAGCAGTGAATCAGGCTCCTACGAGCAGTACTTC. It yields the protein CASSESGSYEQYF.

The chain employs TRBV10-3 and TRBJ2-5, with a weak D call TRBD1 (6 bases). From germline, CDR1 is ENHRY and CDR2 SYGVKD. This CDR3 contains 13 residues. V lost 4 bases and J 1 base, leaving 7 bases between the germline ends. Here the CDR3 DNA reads TGTGCCATCAGTGGGACAGCCCAAGAGACCCAGTACTTC. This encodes CAISGTAQETQYF.

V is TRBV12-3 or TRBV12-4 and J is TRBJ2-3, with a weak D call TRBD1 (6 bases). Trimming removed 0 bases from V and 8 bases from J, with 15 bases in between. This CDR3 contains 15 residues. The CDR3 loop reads CASSLAGAPRGTQYF. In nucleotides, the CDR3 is TGTGCCAGCAGTTTAGCGGGGGCCCCCAGAGGTACGCAGTATTTT.